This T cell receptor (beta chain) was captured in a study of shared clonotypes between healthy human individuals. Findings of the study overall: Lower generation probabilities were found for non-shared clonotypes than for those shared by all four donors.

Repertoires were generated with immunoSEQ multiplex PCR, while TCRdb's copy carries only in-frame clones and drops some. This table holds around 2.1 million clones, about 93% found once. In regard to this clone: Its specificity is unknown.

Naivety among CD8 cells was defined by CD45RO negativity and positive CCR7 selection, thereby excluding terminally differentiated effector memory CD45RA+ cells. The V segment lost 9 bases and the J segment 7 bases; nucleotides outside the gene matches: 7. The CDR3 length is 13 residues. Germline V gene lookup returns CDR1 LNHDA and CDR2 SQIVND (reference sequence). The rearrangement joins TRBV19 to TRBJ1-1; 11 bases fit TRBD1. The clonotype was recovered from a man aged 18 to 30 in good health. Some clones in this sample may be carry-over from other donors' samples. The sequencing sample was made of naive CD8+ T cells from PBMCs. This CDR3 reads CASRDRGFFEAFF. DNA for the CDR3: TGTGCCAGCAGGGACAGGGGGTTCTTTGAAGCTTTCTTT.